These T cell receptor beta chains were read from a single sample in a study of spatial heterogeneity in lung cancer. TCRdb ran MiXCR on the 5' RACE reads and lists one entry per CDR3 protein. The repertoire holds around 44,000 distinct CDR3 sequences, about 10% seen once, with roughly 17% in the top ten. This material consisted of PBMCs, taken at follow-up. The source of these receptors is a female donor with early-stage non-small cell lung cancer. Each CDR3 is given without its conserved first and last residue. The size of a clone is reported for some rows only, either as once, few or many, or as a class for expanded clones.

v_call	clone_size	j_call	cdr3_aa
TRBV7-3	.	TRBJ2-5	ASSLTRESGTQY
TRBV4-1	.	TRBJ2-3	ASGLRRTEADTQY
TRBV12-3/TRBV12-4	.	TRBJ1-5	ASSAADRLNQPQH
TRBV19	few	TRBJ1-5	ASSIRTAGNQPQH
TRBV2	.	TRBJ2-3	ASSDGTSGVADTQY
TRBV3-1	few	TRBJ1-5	ASSQGRGAQH
TRBV5-6	.	TRBJ1-3	ASSPQDQTGGNTIY
TRBV7-2	.	TRBJ2-6	ASTKSVRSSGANVLT
TRBV3-1	.	TRBJ1-1	ASSQVAGRSQAF
TRBV19	few	TRBJ1-5	ASSILGQGGNQPQH
TRBV18	many	TRBJ2-4	ASSTDRGRRV
TRBV20-1	many	TRBJ2-4	SAQQGARKNIQY
TRBV27	few	TRBJ2-7	ASSPRLGRVHEQY
TRBV10-3	many	TRBJ1-2	ATKTGDGYT
TRBV30	many	TRBJ2-7	AWSFGTGTLNEQY
TRBV7-8	.	TRBJ2-5	ASRPGLYSKSQETQY
TRBV28	many	TRBJ1-5	ASRPSGAGNQPQH
TRBV7-3	few	TRBJ1-1	ASSQGSGSAEAF
TRBV5-1	few	TRBJ2-5	ASSLTRTRQETQY
TRBV19	many	TRBJ1-5	ASSFTPRGAGNQPQH
TRBV28	many	TRBJ2-7	ASSFARYGDEQY
TRBV27	.	TRBJ2-1	ASSGILDEQF
TRBV5-1	.	TRBJ2-1	ASRSGGSYNEQF
TRBV21-1	few	TRBJ2-5	ASSTKKGRTVQETQY
TRBV2	.	TRBJ2-3	ASSSRDGGADTQY
TRBV10-3	many	TRBJ2-3	AIKSTDTQY
TRBV6-2/TRBV6-3	.	TRBJ2-4	ASTTRTKNIQY
TRBV5-1	few	TRBJ2-1	ASSHSGGADEQF
TRBV7-9	.	TRBJ2-2	ASSPNLGFNTGELF
TRBV20-1	.	TRBJ1-3	SASPRTLSGNTIY
TRBV20-1	few	TRBJ2-5	SARDPLSQETQY
TRBV7-2	.	TRBJ2-5	ASSSRTGGGQETQY
TRBV4-2	many	TRBJ2-7	ASSQDGAGVDYEQY
TRBV28	.	TRBJ2-5	ASSLWSEQETQY
TRBV4-3	few	TRBJ2-2	ASSHPEGTGNTGELF
TRBV12-3/TRBV12-4	few	TRBJ1-1	ASSLVEGATEAF
TRBV4-3	.	TRBJ1-2	ASSQESQNPYYGYT
TRBV4-2	.	TRBJ1-1	ASSLRLGDTEAF
TRBV20-1	many	TRBJ2-5	SAASQETQY
TRBV12-3/TRBV12-4	few	TRBJ2-7	ASRPGRLEEQY
TRBV6-5	many	TRBJ1-1	ASRALGPLGTEAF
TRBV4-3	many	TRBJ2-7	ASSHYPYEQY
TRBV29-1	many	TRBJ2-1	SVEGLAVPSSYNEQF
TRBV6-6	.	TRBJ2-3	ASSSPSGGGPRIVTDTQY
TRBV20-1	many	TRBJ1-6	SASHPGVGSYNSPLH
TRBV6-5	few	TRBJ2-3	ASRQTGGGPDTQY
TRBV6-2/TRBV6-3	many	TRBJ2-3	ASSYSLSTLGTDTQY
TRBV11-2	.	TRBJ2-1	ASSLDGGRKNEQF
TRBV6-5	few	TRBJ2-7	ASSPGHPEQY